This T cell receptor beta chain was sequenced during a study of blood T cell repertoires in COVID-19. Study-level information: Acute-phase and convalescent COVID-19 samples originated in the United States, Italy and Spain. PBMCs, B-cell-depleted T cells, or T cells were the source of the cDNA or gDNA that made up the material.

There are 12 residues in the CDR3. The germline gives CDR1 SGHDT, CDR2 YYEEEE. Germline trimming cut 8 bases from V and 1 base from J; bases unmatched to any gene: 1. Authors' processing steps: Amplified reference gene primers provided the basis for estimating nucleated cell counts. Produced via immunoSEQ multiplex PCR; TCRdb's table is partial and in-frame only. V and J calls plus clone size are reproduced from that table; the DNA served to infer D and trimming. Of 200,000 to 250,000 clones in the sample, less than 85% were seen once. The source of this sequence is a woman aged 80 or over with acute or convalescent COVID-19. V is TRBV5-6 and J is TRBJ1-1; 8 bases match TRBD1. The sample comprised peripheral blood. CDR3 protein: CASDRGNTEAFF. CDR3 DNA: TGTGCCAGTGACAGGGGGAACACTGAAGCTTTCTTT.